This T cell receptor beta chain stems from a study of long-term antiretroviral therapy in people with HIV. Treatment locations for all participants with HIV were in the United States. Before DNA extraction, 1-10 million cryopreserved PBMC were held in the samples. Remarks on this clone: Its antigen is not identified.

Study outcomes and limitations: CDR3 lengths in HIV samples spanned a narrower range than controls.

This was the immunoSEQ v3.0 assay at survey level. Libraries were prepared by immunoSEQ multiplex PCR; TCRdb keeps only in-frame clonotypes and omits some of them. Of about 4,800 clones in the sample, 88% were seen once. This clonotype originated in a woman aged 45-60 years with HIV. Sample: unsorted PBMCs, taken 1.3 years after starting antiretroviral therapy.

CDR3 sequence: CSVEDRASDEQYF. CDR3 coding DNA: TGCAGCGTCGAGGACAGGGCGAGCGACGAGCAGTACTTC. The J gene is TRBJ2-7, the V gene TRBV29-1, with 8 nucleotides matching TRBD1. Germline V CDR1 and CDR2: SQVTM, ANQGSEA. With 6 bases clipped from V and 5 bases from J, the junction kept 9 bases outside the gene matches. The CDR3 is made up of 13 amino acids.